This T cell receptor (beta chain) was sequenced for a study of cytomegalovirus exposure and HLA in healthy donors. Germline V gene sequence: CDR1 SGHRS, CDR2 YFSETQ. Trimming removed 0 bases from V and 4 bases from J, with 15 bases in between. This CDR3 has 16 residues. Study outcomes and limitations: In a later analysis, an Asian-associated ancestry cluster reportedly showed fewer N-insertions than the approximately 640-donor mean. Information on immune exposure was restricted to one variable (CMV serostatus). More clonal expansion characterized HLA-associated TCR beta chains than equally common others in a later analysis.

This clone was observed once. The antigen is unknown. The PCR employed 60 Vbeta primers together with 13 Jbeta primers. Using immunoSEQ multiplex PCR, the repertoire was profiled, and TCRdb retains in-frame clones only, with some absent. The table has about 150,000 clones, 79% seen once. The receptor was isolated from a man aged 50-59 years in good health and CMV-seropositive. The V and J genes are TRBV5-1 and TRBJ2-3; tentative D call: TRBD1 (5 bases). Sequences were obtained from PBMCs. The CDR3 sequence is CASSLAVWQGSDTQYF. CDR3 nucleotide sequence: TGCGCCAGCAGCTTGGCCGTCTGGCAGGGCTCAGATACGCAGTATTTT.